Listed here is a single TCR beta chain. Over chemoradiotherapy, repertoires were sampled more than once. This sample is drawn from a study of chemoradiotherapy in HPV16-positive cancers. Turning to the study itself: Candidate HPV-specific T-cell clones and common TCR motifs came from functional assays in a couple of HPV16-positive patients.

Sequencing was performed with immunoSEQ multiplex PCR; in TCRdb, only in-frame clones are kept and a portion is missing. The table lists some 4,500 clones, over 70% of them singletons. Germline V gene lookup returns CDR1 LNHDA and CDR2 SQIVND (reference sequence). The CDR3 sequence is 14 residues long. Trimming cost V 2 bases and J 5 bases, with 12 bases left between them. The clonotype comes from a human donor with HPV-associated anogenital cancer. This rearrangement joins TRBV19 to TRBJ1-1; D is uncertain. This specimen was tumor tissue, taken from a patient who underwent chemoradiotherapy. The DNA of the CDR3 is TGTGCCAGTAGTATAATCCCCCCGCGAACTGAAGCTTTCTTT. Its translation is CASSIIPPRTEAFF. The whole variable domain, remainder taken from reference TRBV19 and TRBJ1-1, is DGGITQSPKYLFRKEGQNVTLSCEQNLNHDAMYWYRQDPGQGLRLIYYSQIVNDFQKGDIAEGYSVSREKKESFPLTVTSAQKNPTAFYLCASSIIPPRTEAFFGQGTRLTVV.